This T cell receptor (beta chain) was sequenced in a study of blood T cell repertoires in COVID-19. Under the authors' procedure: Amplification from reference gene primers served as the basis for estimated nucleated cell counts. The method was immunoSEQ multiplex PCR; TCRdb's version includes in-frame clones alone and lacks a portion of them. V, J and clone size derive from that table, while D and trimming were established from the DNA sequence. The profile shows around 300,000 clones, under 90% of them singletons. The CDR3 contains 17 residues. CDR1 and CDR2 (germline): SGHDT, YYEEEE. Trimming took 4 bases from V and 5 from J, leaving 24 bases between them. This clone came up once.

This rearrangement joins TRBV5-6 to TRBJ1-1; D is possibly TRBD1 (6 bases). The clonotype comes from a woman aged 40 to 50 who had recovered from COVID-19. Sequenced material: PBMCs or T cells enriched from blood (not recorded which). The CDR3 DNA is TGTGCCAGCAGCCCCTTTACATTCACAGGGAGGGAGACTGAAGCTTTCTTT. Amino acids: CASSPFTFTGRETEAFF.